A single sample is the source of the 29 T cell receptor beta chains below, sequenced in a study of blood T cell repertoires in COVID-19 (dated by TCRdb to about 2020). Libraries were built with the immunoSEQ multiplex PCR assay. In its TCRdb copy, this immuneACCESS table keeps in-frame sequences only and misses some clones. Where compared with another copy, unresolved V genes explain less than half of these, and the others have no known cause. The sample table records more than 250,000 clones; around 85% of these occur just once. 2% to 2.5% of the sample is in the top ten clones. The sequenced sample consisted of peripheral blood. The receptors derive from a woman aged 30 to 39 who had recovered from COVID-19.

This chain uses TRBV27 with TRBJ1-1, with 7 bases fitting TRBD1. The CDR3 contains 15 residues. Trimming cost V 5 bases and J 4 bases; bases outside gene matches: 10. The germline V gene has CDR1 MNHEY and CDR2 SMNVEV (reference sequence). The CDR3 is CASSPHSSGGTEAFF. DNA for the CDR3: TGTGCCAGCAGTCCACACTCCTCAGGGGGCACTGAAGCTTTCTTT.

The chain uses TRBV9 and TRBJ2-2; the D is unclear. Trimming shortened V by 0 bases and J by 6 bases, and 6 bases separated the two germline ends. Per germline, CDR1 SGDLS and CDR2 YYNGEE. The CDR3 has 13 amino acids. Here the CDR3 DNA reads TGTGCCAGCAGCGTAGGAGGAGCCGGGGAGCTGTTTTTT. Its protein product is CASSVGGAGELFF.

The chain uses TRBV6-5 and TRBJ2-5; the D is unclear. The CDR3 extends over 14 amino acids. V lost 7 bases, J lost 5 bases, and 17 bases lay in between. Germline V gene lookup returns CDR1 MNHEY and CDR2 SVGAGI. CDR3 sequence (DNA): TGTGCCAGCAAGTTTACTACGACCTGGGAGACCCAGTACTTC. It yields the protein CASKFTTTWETQYF.

This clone occurred once. The chain couples TRBV5-4 to TRBJ2-5; 11 bases are shared with TRBD2. The V gene end was trimmed by 5 bases and the J gene end by 7 bases; junction bases not matched to a gene: 7. This CDR3 is built from 14 residues. CDR1 SGHNT and CDR2 YYREEE come from the germline V gene (reference sequence). CDR3: CASRIELAGATQYF. The CDR3, as DNA: TGTGCCAGCAGGATAGAACTAGCGGGGGCGACCCAGTACTTC.

The chain links TRBV7-9 to TRBJ1-2; 8 positions agree with TRBD1. This CDR3 region has 12 residues. The trim removed 4 bases at V and 6 bases at J, leaving 1 base unmatched. Germline V gene sequence: CDR1 SEHNR, CDR2 FQNEAQ (reference sequence). This CDR3 reads CASSWTGNGYTF. CDR3 in DNA: TGTGCCAGCAGCTGGACAGGGAATGGCTACACCTTC.

This sequence joins TRBV15 and TRBJ1-5, with 10 bases identical to TRBD1. This CDR3 spans 13 amino acids. Trimming removed 5 bases from V and 7 bases from J; junction bases left unmatched: 2. Germline lookup yields CDR1 LNHNV and CDR2 YYDKDF (reference sequence). CDR3 region: CATSGTGVQPQHF. CDR3 DNA sequence: TGTGCCACCAGCGGGACAGGGGTACAGCCCCAGCATTTT.

The V and J genes are TRBV2 and TRBJ1-1, with D possibly matching TRBD1 (6 bases). V was cut by 7 bases and J by 0 bases, with 21 bases left in between. Germline V gives CDR1 SNHLY, CDR2 FYNNEI. This CDR3 region has 17 residues. This chain's CDR3 is CASTRDRGGNMNTEAFF. The CDR3, as DNA: TGTGCCAGCACCAGAGATAGGGGGGGAAATATGAACACTGAAGCTTTCTTT.

The V call is TRBV19, the J call TRBJ1-5, with TRBD1 identical over 7 bases. From germline, CDR1 is LNHDA and CDR2 SQIVND (reference sequence). The J segment lost 0 bases and the V segment lost 7 bases, leaving 6 bases of the junction unmatched. The CDR3 spans 15 residues. The CDR3 loop reads CASTPGGYSNQPQHF. CDR3 DNA sequence: TGTGCCAGTACCCCAGGGGGTTATAGCAATCAGCCCCAGCATTTT. Based on the CDR3 plus reference TRBV19 and TRBJ1-5, the full variable domain is DGGITQSPKYLFRKEGQNVTLSCEQNLNHDAMYWYRQDPGQGLRLIYYSQIVNDFQKGDIAEGYSVSREKKESFPLTVTSAQKNPTAFYLCASTPGGYSNQPQHFGDGTRLSIL.

V is TRBV9 and J is TRBJ2-7, with D perhaps TRBD2 (6 bases). Germline-derived CDR1 and CDR2 are SGDLS and YYNGEE. V lost 3 bases and J lost 6, with 10 bases in between. The CDR3 covers 12 residues. CDR3 region: CASSDGGLEQYF. The DNA for the CDR3 is TGTGCCAGCAGCGACGGAGGGCTCGAGCAGTACTTC.

The CDR3 DNA sequence: TGTGCCAGCAGTTTGTGGCTTAGCACAGATACGCAGTATTTT. The encoded protein is CASSLWLSTDTQYF. The chain couples TRBV28 to TRBJ2-3; D remains unclear. The CDR3 extends over 14 amino acids. CDR1 MDHEN and CDR2 SYDVKM come from the germline V gene. V gave up 3 bases and J gave up 0 bases, with 7 bases separating them.

The V and J genes are TRBV19 and TRBJ2-7; tentative D call: TRBD2 (6 bases). The CDR3 is 11 residues long. V was shortened by 5 bases and J by 7 bases, with 9 bases between the two germline ends. Germline V gene sequence: CDR1 LNHDA, CDR2 SQIVND (reference sequence). The CDR3 region has the DNA TGTGCCAGTAGTGGGGGAGGAGAGCAGTACTTC. This sequence encodes CASSGGGEQYF.

This chain links TRBV7-9 with TRBJ2-5; 7 bases line up with TRBD2. This CDR3 has 17 residues. The ends lost 1 base at V and 6 bases at J; junction bases unmatched: 14. CDR1 and CDR2 from the germline V gene are SEHNR and FQNEAQ (reference sequence). CDR3 sequence reads: CASSLVGPSGHHKTQYF. The CDR3 nucleotides read TGTGCCAGCAGCTTAGTCGGGCCTAGCGGACATCACAAGACCCAGTACTTC.

The CDR3 protein is CASSFGNEQYF. CDR3 DNA sequence: TGTGCCAGCAGCTTCGGGAACGAGCAGTACTTC. V gene TRBV7-9 combines with J gene TRBJ2-7, with D tentatively TRBD2 (5 bases). The CDR3 is 11 residues long. Per germline, CDR1 SEHNR and CDR2 FQNEAQ (reference sequence). The V end was cut by 3 bases, the J end by 5 bases, with 5 bases between.

The chain joins TRBV25-1 to TRBJ1-5; D not certain. This CDR3 comprises 14 residues. Trimming left V 0 bases short and J 0 bases short, with 3 bases between. Germline loops: CDR1 MGHDK, CDR2 SYGVNS. In nucleotides, the CDR3 is TGTGCCAGCAGTGAATACTATAGCAATCAGCCCCAGCATTTT. Translation: CASSEYYSNQPQHF.

The rearrangement joins TRBV24-1 to TRBJ2-1; D is unclear. Germline V lookup: CDR1 KGHDR, CDR2 SFDVKD. This CDR3 region has 16 residues. V lost 1 base, J lost 0 bases, and 9 bases lay in between. CDR3 in amino acids: CATSDFTESSYNEQFF. The CDR3 nucleotides read TGTGCCACCAGTGATTTCACAGAAAGCTCCTACAATGAGCAGTTCTTC.

V is TRBV2 and J is TRBJ1-2; TRBD1 matches at 7 bases. Trimming at V came to 3 bases and at J to 4 bases, leaving 2 bases not matched to a gene. The germline CDR1 and CDR2 sequences are SNHLY and FYNNEI. The CDR3 extends over 13 amino acids. CDR3 region: CASSDGTVYGYTF. CDR3 in DNA: TGTGCCAGCAGTGACGGGACAGTCTATGGCTACACCTTC. The full variable domain, in which reference TRBV2 and TRBJ1-2 provide the parts outside the CDR3, is EPEVTQTPSHQVTQMGQEVILRCVPISNHLYFYWYRQILGQKVEFLVSFYNNEISEKSEIFDDQFSVERPDGSNFTLKIRSTKLEDSAMYFCASSDGTVYGYTFGSGTRLTVV.

The chain uses TRBV3-1 (or the pseudogene TRBV3-2) and TRBJ2-3, with TRBD2 matching over 8 bases. The CDR3 runs to 13 residues. CDR1 LGHDT and CDR2 YNNKEL come from the germline V gene (reference sequence). The trim removed 9 bases at V and 3 bases at J, leaving 5 bases unmatched. The CDR3 DNA reads TGTGCCAGTCGGCGGGGGGTAACAGATACGCAGTATTTT. Residues: CASRRGVTDTQYF.

V is TRBV6-5 and J is TRBJ1-6; D gene unclear. Trimming cost V 0 bases and J 9 bases, with 3 bases left between them. The CDR3 is 12 amino acids. The V gene's germline CDR1 is MNHEY and CDR2 SVGAGI. The CDR3 sequence: CASSYSSSPLHF. The CDR3 DNA reads TGTGCCAGCAGTTACTCGAGTTCACCCCTCCACTTT.

The V and J genes are TRBV6-6 and TRBJ2-7, with TRBD2 identical over 10 bases. The V gene end was trimmed by 6 bases and the J gene end by 6 bases; junction bases not matched to a gene: 11. CDR1 is MNHNY and CDR2 is SVGAGI in the germline V gene (reference sequence). CDR3 size: 15 residues. The CDR3 nucleotides read TGTGCCAGCAGCCGCAGCGGGAGGGCCCCGGGCGAGCAGTACTTC. Translated: CASSRSGRAPGEQYF.

The V call is TRBV28, the J call TRBJ2-7, with a tentative D call TRBD2 (6 bases). The CDR3 is made up of 13 amino acids. The V end lost 3 bases, the J end lost 1 base, and 7 bases lay between the germline ends. Germline CDR1 MDHEN, CDR2 SYDVKM. This CDR3 is CASSLGGSYEQYF. DNA of the CDR3: TGTGCCAGCAGTTTGGGGGGTTCCTACGAGCAGTACTTC. The whole variable domain, remainder taken from reference TRBV28 and TRBJ2-7, is DVKVTQSSRYLVKRTGEKVFLECVQDMDHENMFWYRQDPGLGLRLIYFSYDVKMKEKGDIPEGYSVSREKKERFSLILESASTNQTSMYLCASSLGGSYEQYFGPGTRLTVT.

This chain joins TRBV18 and TRBJ1-2; 7 positions match TRBD1. The CDR3 covers 17 residues. Germline lookup yields CDR1 KGHSH and CDR2 LQKENI. The V gene end was trimmed by 3 bases and the J gene end by 8 bases; junction bases not matched to a gene: 18. CDR3 loop: CASSPFTQTGTSSGYTF. CDR3 DNA sequence: TGTGCCAGCTCACCTTTTACTCAGACAGGGACCTCATCCGGCTACACCTTC.

The J gene is TRBJ2-5, the V gene TRBV7-9; 8 bases map to TRBD1. The junction had 7 bases not matched to a gene; V was cut back by 6 bases and J by 1 base. This CDR3 has 15 amino acids. Germline CDR1 is SEHNR and CDR2 is FQNEAQ (reference sequence). Here the CDR3 reads CASSPRQGLQETQYF. CDR3 nucleotide sequence: TGTGCCAGCAGTCCAAGACAGGGGCTCCAAGAGACCCAGTACTTC. The full variable domain, its missing parts supplied by reference TRBV7-9 and TRBJ2-5, is DTGVSQNPRHKITKRGQNVTFRCDPISEHNRLYWYRQTLGQGPEFLTYFQNEAQLEKSRLLSDRFSAERPKGSFSTLEIQRTEQGDSAMYLCASSPRQGLQETQYFGPGTRLLVL.

This sequence joins TRBV19 and TRBJ1-1; D is ambiguous. The CDR3 consists of 13 residues. Germline V gene lookup returns CDR1 LNHDA and CDR2 SQIVND (reference sequence). V dropped 3 bases and J dropped 6 bases, with 11 bases sitting between them. The CDR3 sequence is CASSIGVVAEAFF. The DNA of the CDR3 is TGTGCCAGTAGTATCGGGGTGGTCGCTGAAGCTTTCTTT.

This chain joins TRBV19 and TRBJ2-2, with TRBD2 matching over 10 bases. Germline CDR1 reads LNHDA; CDR2 reads SQIVND (reference sequence). CDR3 length: 17 amino acids. Germline trimming cut 4 bases from V and 4 bases from J; bases unmatched to any gene: 9. The CDR3 loop reads CASSTLAGASGTGELFF. DNA for the CDR3: TGTGCCAGTAGTACCCTAGCGGGAGCCTCGGGCACCGGGGAGCTGTTTTTT. Complete variable domain (other parts from reference TRBV19 and TRBJ2-2): DGGITQSPKYLFRKEGQNVTLSCEQNLNHDAMYWYRQDPGQGLRLIYYSQIVNDFQKGDIAEGYSVSREKKESFPLTVTSAQKNPTAFYLCASSTLAGASGTGELFFGEGSRLTVL.

The V gene is TRBV5-6, the J gene TRBJ1-4; D ambiguous. Germline CDR1 and CDR2: SGHDT and YYEEEE. The CDR3 totals 13 residues. Trimming left V 0 bases short and J 5 bases short, with 5 bases between. The DNA for the CDR3 is TGTGCCAGCAGCTTGGGGAGGAATGAAAAACTGTTTTTT. It specifies CASSLGRNEKLFF.

V usage is TRBV28 and J usage is TRBJ2-2; D might be TRBD1 (6 bases). The germline V gene has CDR1 MDHEN and CDR2 SYDVKM. Trimming removed 7 bases at V and 6 bases at J, with 18 bases between. This CDR3 has 15 amino acids. The CDR3 reads CASIPSGKGAGELFF. In DNA, the CDR3 is TGTGCCAGCATCCCCTCGGGAAAGGGGGCCGGGGAGCTGTTTTTT.

CDR3 DNA: TGTGCCAGTAGTCCGGGGACTAGCGGCGTCCTAAACATTCAGTACTTC. Its protein product is CASSPGTSGVLNIQYF. The chain has TRBV19 and TRBJ2-4; TRBD2 matches 11 bases. The CDR3 is 16 amino acids. The junction had 9 bases not matched to a gene; V was cut back by 5 bases and J by 6 bases. The germline V gene has CDR1 LNHDA and CDR2 SQIVND (reference sequence). Drawing the rest from reference TRBV19 and TRBJ2-4, the complete variable domain is DGGITQSPKYLFRKEGQNVTLSCEQNLNHDAMYWYRQDPGQGLRLIYYSQIVNDFQKGDIAEGYSVSREKKESFPLTVTSAQKNPTAFYLCASSPGTSGVLNIQYFGAGTRLSVL.

V is TRBV24-1 and J is TRBJ1-1; no definite D call. V lost 3 bases and J lost 11, with 9 bases in between. Looked up from germline, CDR1 is KGHDR and CDR2 is SFDVKD. This CDR3 is built from 11 residues. CDR3 sequence: CATSDGRRAFF. DNA of the CDR3: TGTGCCACCAGTGATGGGCGGAGGGCTTTCTTT.

J is TRBJ2-3 and V is TRBV7-2; D is perhaps TRBD2 (5 bases). CDR3 size: 16 residues. Trimming removed 0 bases from V and 0 bases from J, with 10 bases in between. The germline CDR1 and CDR2 sequences are SGHTA and FQGNSA. The CDR3 coding sequence is TGTGCCAGCAGCTTAGCACGGGGTCTTAGCACAGATACGCAGTATTTT. It encodes CASSLARGLSTDTQYF.